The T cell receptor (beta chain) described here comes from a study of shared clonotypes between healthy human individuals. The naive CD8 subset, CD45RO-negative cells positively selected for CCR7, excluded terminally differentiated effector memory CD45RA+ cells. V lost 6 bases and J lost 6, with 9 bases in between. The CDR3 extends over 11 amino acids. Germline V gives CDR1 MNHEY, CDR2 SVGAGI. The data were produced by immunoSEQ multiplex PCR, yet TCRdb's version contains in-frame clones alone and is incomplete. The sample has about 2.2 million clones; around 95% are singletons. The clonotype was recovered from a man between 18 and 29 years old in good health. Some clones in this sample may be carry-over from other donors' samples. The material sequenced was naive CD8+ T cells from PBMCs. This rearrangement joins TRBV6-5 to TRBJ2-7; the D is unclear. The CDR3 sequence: CASSKGLEQYF. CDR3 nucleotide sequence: TGTGCCAGCAGCAAAGGCCTCGAGCAGTACTTC.